This record covers a single T cell receptor (beta chain). Its antigen is still unknown. This record belongs to a study of shared clonotypes between healthy human individuals. Findings of the study overall: What naive subsets generally showed was a larger estimated richness than memory subsets showed.

As defined, naive CD8 cells were CD45RO-negative and positively selected for CCR7, with terminally differentiated effector memory CD45RA+ cells excluded. The healthy adult donors were HIV-negative and reported no recent acute infections or vaccinations. Sequenced by immunoSEQ multiplex PCR; TCRdb stores in-frame clones only, minus some. The profile shows some 740,000 clones, 80% to 95% of them singletons. The V end lost 4 bases, the J end lost 0 bases, and 10 bases lay between the germline ends. The CDR3 runs 14 residues. CDR1 is SGDLS, CDR2 YYNGEE, per germline. The chain combines TRBV9 with TRBJ1-2; TRBD1 might be the D (5 bases). This sequence originates from a man aged 30 to 39 in good health. Sample: naive CD8+ T cells sorted from blood. The CDR3 DNA sequence: TGTGCCAGCAGCCCTGACAGTACTAACTATGGCTACACCTTC. Amino acid sequence: CASSPDSTNYGYTF.